These T cell receptor beta chains were read from a single sample in a study of cytomegalovirus exposure and HLA in healthy donors. Sequencing was performed with immunoSEQ multiplex PCR; in TCRdb, only in-frame clones are kept and a portion is missing. This sample has hundreds of thousands of clones; about 80% occur once, and the top ten carry roughly 0.58%. Sequencing was done on a sample of PBMCs. These receptors came from a woman aged 40 to 50 in good health and CMV-seronegative. Each CDR3 is given with its conserved first and last residue. D genes are given only for firm matches. The listing skips clone size in some rows; elsewhere it reads once, few, many or a size class.

v_call: TRBV7-9
j_call: TRBJ1-5
d_call: TRBD1
clone_size: NA
cdr3_nt: TGTGCCAGCAGCTTAACAGGGGAGGAGGATCAGCCCCAGCATTTT
cdr3_aa: CASSLTGEEDQPQHF

v_call: TRBV19
j_call: TRBJ2-1
d_call: TRBD2
clone_size: NA
cdr3_nt: TGTGCCAGTAGTCCGACTAGCGGGGGGTCCTACAATGAGCAGTTCTTC
cdr3_aa: CASSPTSGGSYNEQFF

v_call: TRBV30
j_call: TRBJ1-3
d_call: NA
clone_size: NA
cdr3_nt: TGTGCCTGGAGCCTCTCTGGAAACACCATATATTTT
cdr3_aa: CAWSLSGNTIYF

v_call: TRBV29-1
j_call: TRBJ2-1
d_call: TRBD1
clone_size: NA
cdr3_nt: TGCAGCGTTGATCCCCCACTTGGACAGGGACGCACCTACAATGAGCAGTTCTTC
cdr3_aa: CSVDPPLGQGRTYNEQFF

v_call: TRBV6-4
j_call: TRBJ1-1
d_call: TRBD1
clone_size: once
cdr3_nt: TGTGCCAGCAGCCTGGAACAGGGGGACACTGAAGCTTTCTTT
cdr3_aa: CASSLEQGDTEAFF

v_call: TRBV2
j_call: TRBJ1-2
d_call: TRBD1
clone_size: NA
cdr3_nt: TGTGCCAGCAGTGATACCGGGACAGGCTATGGCTACACCTTC
cdr3_aa: CASSDTGTGYGYTF

v_call: TRBV20-1
j_call: TRBJ1-2
d_call: NA
clone_size: NA
cdr3_nt: TGCAGTGCCATAGGCGGTTTCGGCTACACCTTC
cdr3_aa: CSAIGGFGYTF

v_call: TRBV6-5
j_call: TRBJ1-5
d_call: TRBD1
clone_size: NA
cdr3_nt: TGTGCCAGCAGTAAACAGGGGGCTACTCAGCCCCAGCATTTT
cdr3_aa: CASSKQGATQPQHF

v_call: TRBV2
j_call: TRBJ1-1
d_call: NA
clone_size: NA
cdr3_nt: TGTGCCAGCAGTGACGAACTTAGCTCAGCTTTCTTT
cdr3_aa: CASSDELSSAFF

v_call: TRBV10-3
j_call: TRBJ2-6
d_call: NA
clone_size: NA
cdr3_nt: TGTGCCATCAGTTCACAGCTCTCTGGGGCCAACGTCCTGACTTTC
cdr3_aa: CAISSQLSGANVLTF

v_call: TRBV30
j_call: TRBJ1-5
d_call: NA
clone_size: NA
cdr3_nt: TGTGCCTGGAGTCCCCAGGGCACCCATAGCAATCAGCCCCAGCATTTT
cdr3_aa: CAWSPQGTHSNQPQHF

v_call: TRBV7-9
j_call: TRBJ1-5
d_call: NA
clone_size: NA
cdr3_nt: TGTGCCAGCAGCAGGGGCGGCGGGCCCCAGCATTTT
cdr3_aa: CASSRGGGPQHF

v_call: TRBV19
j_call: TRBJ1-5
d_call: NA
clone_size: NA
cdr3_nt: TGTGCCAGTAGTCCCGTTGCGGGCCGTGGACAGCCCCAGCATTTT
cdr3_aa: CASSPVAGRGQPQHF

v_call: TRBV4-1
j_call: TRBJ2-1
d_call: NA
clone_size: few
cdr3_nt: TGCGCCAGCAGCCACAGCGCGGCTTACAATGAGCAGTTCTTC
cdr3_aa: CASSHSAAYNEQFF

v_call: TRBV4-3
j_call: TRBJ2-1
d_call: TRBD2
clone_size: NA
cdr3_nt: TGCGCCAGCAGCCAAGATCTCACTAGCGGGGTATATGAGCAGTTCTTC
cdr3_aa: CASSQDLTSGVYEQFF

v_call: TRBV28
j_call: TRBJ1-2
d_call: NA
clone_size: NA
cdr3_nt: TGTGCCAGCAGTTTGCTGGCGGGGAGATTGATTAACTATGGCTACACCTTC
cdr3_aa: CASSLLAGRLINYGYTF